These 23 T cell receptor beta chains were all obtained from the same sample, sequenced in a study of T cell clonality in common variable immunodeficiency. The method was immunoSEQ multiplex PCR; TCRdb's version includes in-frame clones alone and lacks a portion of them. The repertoire shows about 34,000 clones, none seen only once; the top ten take roughly 3%. Specimen: peripheral blood mononuclear cells. These receptors were obtained from a person aged 18 to 70 in good health.

Many counts were recorded for this clone. The sequenced fragment ends 3 residues before the CDR3 boundary, so the rest is inferred from the germline J gene. This chain links TRBV5-1 with TRBJ2-1; 10 bases align to TRBD2. The CDR3 consists of 17 residues. Germline V CDR1 and CDR2: SGHRS, YFSETQ. J was trimmed by 7 bases and V by 4 bases; bases with no gene match: 14. This chain's CDR3 is CASSTQRVAGGENEQFF. The covered CDR3 bases are TGCGCCAGCAGCACCCAGAGGGTAGCGGGAGGAGAGAATGAG.

This clone has ten or more counts. The missing CDR3 end, 3 residues past where the read stops, is filled in from the germline J gene. This chain joins TRBV20-1 and TRBJ2-7, with D possibly being TRBD1 (5 bases). Looked up from germline, CDR1 is DFQATT and CDR2 is SNEGSKA (reference sequence). This CDR3 contains 12 residues. V was pared by 6 bases and J by 2 bases, with 11 bases between. The sequenced CDR3 bases are TGCAGTGCGGGGCAAAGGGCCTACGAG. This gives the protein CSAGQRAYE. The whole CDR3 is CSAGQRAYEQYF.

This clone appeared many times. The CDR3 end lies 3 residues beyond the end of the read and is filled in from the germline J gene. The J gene is TRBJ2-2, the V gene TRBV2; the D gene is possibly TRBD1 (6 bases). This CDR3 is 15 amino acids long. Trimming removed 2 bases from V and 2 bases from J, with 9 bases in between. Germline lookup yields CDR1 SNHLY and CDR2 FYNNEI. The CDR3 reads CASSETGSNTGELFF. The sequenced part of the CDR3 DNA is TGTGCCAGCAGTGAAACAGGGAGCAACACCGGGGAG.

Many counts were recorded for this clone. The CDR3 is CASSLEQGEDTEAFF. The CDR3 bases that were read are TGTGCCAGCAGCTTAGAACAGGGAGAGGACACTGAA. The J gene is TRBJ1-1, the V gene TRBV7-6; D perhaps matches TRBD1 (6 bases). The observed sequence ends 3 residues before the CDR3 terminus, with the missing tail filled in from the germline J gene. The CDR3 runs to 15 residues. CDR1 is SGHVS, CDR2 FNYEAQ, per germline. V lost 1 base to trimming and J lost 3 bases, with 12 bases between them.

This clone was seen at least ten times. The read falls 3 residues short of the CDR3 end, and the missing part is taken from the germline J gene. The rearrangement links TRBV19 to TRBJ2-3; D remains ambiguous. The CDR3 has 15 residues. Per germline, CDR1 LNHDA and CDR2 SQIVND (reference sequence). V was cut by 1 base and J by 4 bases, with 12 bases left in between. The part of the CDR3 DNA that was read is TGTGCCAGTAGTATAGGCGGCTCCCGGTCAGATACG. It encodes CASSIGGSRSDT. The whole CDR3 reads CASSIGGSRSDTQYF.

This clone occurred many times. The CDR3 end is not reached by the read, which stops 3 residues before it; the germline J gene fills it in. The chain carries TRBV5-1 and TRBJ1-1; TRBD1 is a possible D gene (6 bases). V was cut by 7 bases and J by 1 base, with 14 bases left in between. CDR1 is SGHRS, CDR2 YFSETQ, per germline. This CDR3 comprises 14 residues. CDR3 DNA (partial): TGCGCCAGCTCCAACAGGGATCGGAACACTGAA. Protein: CASSNRDRNTE. Given in full, the CDR3 is CASSNRDRNTEAFF.

This clone was observed at least ten times. The CDR3 end falls 3 residues outside the read, so it is completed with the germline J gene. The V call is TRBV5-4, the J call TRBJ2-7; no reliable D call. V shed 0 bases and J shed 4 bases, with 5 bases lying between them. Looked up from germline, CDR1 is SGHNT and CDR2 is YYREEE (reference sequence). This CDR3 is 12 amino acids long. The CDR3 spells CASSLDRYEQYF. Incomplete CDR3 DNA: TGTGCCAGCAGCTTGGATAGATACGAG.

The sample holds many counts of this clone. The read terminates 3 residues ahead of where the CDR3 ends, so the germline J gene completes it. Different DNA sequences within this sample yield the same CDR3. V gene TRBV20-1 combines with J gene TRBJ1-1; D possibly corresponds to TRBD1 (5 bases). Germline CDR1 is DFQATT and CDR2 is SNEGSKA (reference sequence). V lost 6 bases and J 5 bases, leaving 13 bases between the germline ends. The CDR3 spans 12 residues. The sequenced CDR3 bases are TGCAGTGCAGCCCAGGGTGTGACTGAA. Protein: CSAAQGVTE. The entire CDR3 is CSAAQGVTEAFF.

This clone was detected many times. The read ends 3 residues early relative to the CDR3; the germline J gene fills the gap. The chain couples TRBV6-1 to TRBJ1-4, with TRBD1 identical over 8 bases. This CDR3 is built from 15 residues. V lost 4 bases and J lost 4; bases outside the gene matches: 5. The germline V gene has CDR1 MNHNS and CDR2 SASEGT. The sequenced part of the CDR3 DNA is TGTGCCAGCAGTGGGAGACAGGGGCATAATGAAAAA. This gives the protein CASSGRQGHNEK. The whole CDR3 protein is CASSGRQGHNEKLFF.

This clone was seen at least ten times. The CDR3 end falls 3 residues outside the read, so it is completed with the germline J gene. This chain connects TRBV30 to TRBJ2-2, with TRBD2 identical over 12 bases. There are 16 residues in the CDR3. V shed 5 bases, J shed 2 bases, and the junction held 6 bases outside the gene matches. The V gene's germline CDR1 is GTSNPN and CDR2 SVGIG (reference sequence). The CDR3 is CAWVGLAGLNTGELFF. The CDR3 DNA, read in part, is TGTGCCTGGGTCGGACTAGCGGGGCTCAACACCGGGGAG.

This clone was observed at least ten times. Read data end 3 residues before the CDR3 end; the end is taken from the germline J gene. The chain recombines TRBV20-1 with TRBJ2-7, with a weak D call TRBD1 (6 bases). Germline V CDR1 and CDR2: DFQATT, SNEGSKA (reference sequence). V lost 4 bases, J lost 4 bases, and 8 bases lay in between. This CDR3 comprises 11 residues. The CDR3 DNA, read in part, is TGCAGTGCTAACAGGGCTTACGAG. It specifies CSANRAYE. The full CDR3 is CSANRAYEQYF.

This clone was seen ten or more times. The read falls 3 residues short of the CDR3 end, and the missing part is taken from the germline J gene. The chain combines TRBV5-8 with TRBJ2-1, with D unclear. The CDR3 runs to 15 residues. Germline CDR1 reads SGHTS; CDR2 reads YDEGEE. V was cut by 0 bases and J by 0 bases, with 7 bases left in between. This CDR3 reads CASSLGASSYNEQFF. Incomplete CDR3 DNA: TGTGCCAGCAGCTTGGGGGCCAGCTCCTACAATGAG.

The table lists this clone with many counts. The read finishes 3 residues shy of the CDR3 end, and the germline J gene is used to complete it. The rearrangement uses TRBV19 and TRBJ2-1; TRBD1 agrees at 8 bases. With V trimmed by 5 bases and J by 4 bases, 7 bases remained unmatched. This CDR3 is 15 amino acids long. Germline CDR1 LNHDA, CDR2 SQIVND (reference sequence). Partial CDR3 DNA: TGTGCCAGTAGTCTCCGGGACAGGAATTACAATGAG. Residues: CASSLRDRNYNE. The entire CDR3 reads CASSLRDRNYNEQFF.

This clone was detected many times. The CDR3 sequence: CSVRYQENTGELFF. The sequenced CDR3 bases are TGCAGCGTTAGATATCAGGAGAACACCGGGGAG. V is TRBV29-1 and J is TRBJ2-2; no clear D gene. The read stops 3 residues short of the end of the CDR3; the missing end is completed from the germline J gene. V lost 5 bases and J 1 base, leaving 11 bases between the germline ends. The V gene's germline CDR1 is SQVTM and CDR2 ANQGSEA. The CDR3 runs to 14 residues.

This clone was observed at least ten times. The CDR3 is cut off 3 residues early in the read; its end comes from the germline J gene. V gene TRBV19 combines with J gene TRBJ1-3, with D maybe TRBD1 (6 bases). V dropped 1 base and J dropped 0 bases, with 10 bases sitting between them. Germline CDR1 and CDR2: LNHDA and SQIVND (reference sequence). The CDR3 is 16 amino acids. The CDR3 loop is CASSIGQANSGNTIYF. CDR3 bases read: TGTGCCAGTAGTATAGGACAGGCGAACTCTGGAAACACC.

This clone was observed at least ten times. The read ends 3 residues shy of where the CDR3 ends; the end is completed using the germline J gene. The chain employs TRBV20-1 and TRBJ1-1; D is ambiguous. V lost 1 base and J lost 5, with 11 bases in between. This CDR3 comprises 13 residues. CDR1 and CDR2 from the germline V gene are DFQATT and SNEGSKA (reference sequence). Here the CDR3 reads CSARVPSLTEAFF. CDR3 DNA (partial): TGCAGTGCTAGAGTTCCCTCTTTGACTGAA.

This clone came up many times. Sequencing ends 3 residues short of the CDR3 end; the germline J gene provides the rest. The V gene is TRBV14, the J gene TRBJ1-2; TRBD1 aligns across 8 bases. The germline V gene has CDR1 SGHDN and CDR2 FVKESK. CDR3 length: 14 amino acids. J gave up 6 bases and V 0 bases, and 3 bases lay outside the gene matches. The CDR3 protein is CASSQDNRGDGYTF. The sequenced CDR3 bases are TGTGCCAGCAGCCAAGATAACAGGGGGGATGGC.

Many counts were recorded for this clone. The read terminates 3 residues before the CDR3 end, so the remaining end is supplied by the germline J gene. This chain connects TRBV4-1 to TRBJ1-2; weak D call: TRBD1 (5 bases). The CDR3 has 13 amino acids. Germline CDR1 reads MGHRA; CDR2 reads YSYEKL. Between the trimmed V and J ends, which lost 4 bases and 6 bases, there was a span of 12 bases. The CDR3 sequence: CASSLRQNHGYTF. The sequenced part of the CDR3 DNA is TGCGCCAGCAGCCTCAGACAGAACCATGGC.

This clone has ten or more counts. Sequencing ends 3 residues short of the CDR3 end; the germline J gene provides the rest. The chain combines TRBV28 with TRBJ2-2, with 8 bases aligning to TRBD2. The CDR3 totals 14 residues. The V gene end was trimmed by 6 bases and the J gene end by 6 bases; junction bases not matched to a gene: 6. Germline CDR1 is MDHEN and CDR2 is SYDVKM. The CDR3 spells CASRASGSPGELFF. CDR3 DNA (partial): TGTGCCAGCAGGGCTAGCGGGTCCCCCGGGGAG.

This clone was observed at least ten times. The read terminates 3 residues before the CDR3 end, so the remaining end is supplied by the germline J gene. This rearrangement joins TRBV20-1 to TRBJ1-2, with 7 bases fitting TRBD1. The length of the CDR3 is 14 residues. Trimming at V came to 5 bases and at J to 5 bases, leaving 11 bases not matched to a gene. Germline V CDR1 and CDR2: DFQATT, SNEGSKA (reference sequence). The DNA read from the CDR3 is TGCAGTGCTCGACAGGGACGGTCGGTGTATGGC. It encodes CSARQGRSVYG. The CDR3 in full is CSARQGRSVYGYTF.

This clone was counted at least ten times. The CDR3 end lies 3 residues beyond the end of the read and is filled in from the germline J gene. The chain combines TRBV20-1 with TRBJ2-1, with 8 positions matching TRBD2. With 2 bases clipped from V and 2 bases from J, the junction kept 11 bases outside the gene matches. The CDR3 is 17 amino acids. Germline loops: CDR1 DFQATT, CDR2 SNEGSKA (reference sequence). CDR3 bases read: TGCAGTGCTAGATTTCTGGGGAGCGGGGGAACCTACAATGAG. Its translation: CSARFLGSGGTYNE. The complete CDR3 sequence is CSARFLGSGGTYNEQFF.

This clone came up many times. The CDR3 is cut off 3 residues early in the read; its end comes from the germline J gene. J is TRBJ2-3 and V is TRBV4-2; D is undetermined. Trimming removed 1 base from V and 3 bases from J, with 14 bases in between. The CDR3 has 16 amino acids. CDR1 and CDR2 (germline): LGHNA, YNFKEQ. The CDR3 DNA, read in part, is TGTGCCAGCAGCCAAGGAGCCTACCAAGAAACAGATACG. Translating gives CASSQGAYQETDT. The whole CDR3 protein is CASSQGAYQETDTQYF.

This clone was observed many times. The sequenced fragment ends 3 residues before the CDR3 boundary, so the rest is inferred from the germline J gene. The rearrangement joins TRBV5-1 to TRBJ2-7; no firm D call. In germline, CDR1 is SGHRS, CDR2 YFSETQ. The CDR3 loop spans 13 amino acids. Trimming left V 7 bases short and J 3 bases short, with 14 bases between. CDR3 protein: CASSARLNYEQYF. CDR3 bases read: TGCGCCAGCTCAGCCAGGCTAAACTACGAG.